These T cell receptor beta chains were read from a single sample in a study of CD8 T cells in ankylosing spondylitis. TCRdb processed the 5' RACE reads anew with MiXCR; each CDR3 protein has one entry. The table records under 950,000 distinct CDR3 sequences, around 19% of them present only once. Sequences were obtained from blood, either unsorted or a sorted T cell fraction (not recorded which). All receptors come from a male donor with ankylosing spondylitis. Each CDR3 is given with its conserved first and last residue. D genes are given only for firm matches. Clone size appears in some rows only: once, few, many, or a class for an expanded clone.

D gene: .
V gene: TRBV6-6
J gene: TRBJ1-5
clone size: few
CDR3 protein: CASRGPQGLHQHF
CDR3 DNA: TGTGCCAGCAGAGGCCCACAGGGTTTACACCAGCATTTT

D gene: TRBD1
V gene: TRBV12-3/TRBV12-4
J gene: TRBJ1-6
clone size: many
CDR3 protein: CASSRDRDQSPLHF
CDR3 DNA: TGTGCCAGCAGCCGGGACAGGGACCAGTCACCCCTCCACTTT

D gene: .
V gene: TRBV12-3/TRBV12-4
J gene: TRBJ2-7
clone size: .
CDR3 protein: CASSHTTSDWYEQYF
CDR3 DNA: TGTGCCAGCAGCCACACGACTAGTGATTGGTACGAGCAGTACTTC

D gene: TRBD2
V gene: TRBV20-1
J gene: TRBJ2-5
clone size: .
CDR3 protein: CSARRTSGGETQYF
CDR3 DNA: TGCAGTGCTAGAAGGACTAGCGGGGGCGAGACCCAGTACTTC

D gene: TRBD2
V gene: TRBV7-8
J gene: TRBJ2-1
clone size: few
CDR3 protein: CASSLRPPGLAINEQFF
CDR3 DNA: TGTGCCAGCAGCCTCCGACCCCCGGGACTAGCGATAAATGAGCAGTTCTTC

D gene: TRBD1
V gene: TRBV29-1
J gene: TRBJ2-6
clone size: .
CDR3 protein: CSVRDRASGANVLTF
CDR3 DNA: TGCAGCGTCCGGGACAGGGCCTCTGGGGCCAACGTCCTGACTTTC

D gene: .
V gene: TRBV6-2/TRBV6-3
J gene: TRBJ1-4
clone size: few
CDR3 protein: CASSYAGEKLFF
CDR3 DNA: TGTGCCAGCAGTTACGCGGGCGAAAAACTGTTTTTT

D gene: .
V gene: TRBV18
J gene: TRBJ2-3
clone size: .
CDR3 protein: CASSPGATDTQYF
CDR3 DNA: TGTGCCAGCTCACCCGGGGCTACAGATACGCAGTATTTT

D gene: .
V gene: TRBV5-6
J gene: TRBJ2-7
clone size: .
CDR3 protein: CASSLANRVPYEQYF
CDR3 DNA: TGTGCCAGCAGCTTGGCCAACAGGGTCCCCTACGAGCAGTACTTC

D gene: .
V gene: TRBV20-1
J gene: TRBJ1-5
clone size: once
CDR3 protein: CCAPTLGDSNQPQHF
CDR3 DNA: TGCTGTGCTCCAACCCTGGGAGATAGCAATCAGCCCCAGCATTTT

D gene: .
V gene: TRBV3-1
J gene: TRBJ1-3
clone size: .
CDR3 protein: CASSQETSGNTIYF
CDR3 DNA: TGTGCCAGCAGCCAAGAGACATCTGGAAACACCATATATTTT

D gene: TRBD2
V gene: TRBV7-3
J gene: TRBJ2-7
clone size: .
CDR3 protein: CASSLMGRELDEQYF
CDR3 DNA: TGTGCCAGCAGCTTAATGGGGCGGGAGTTGGACGAGCAGTACTTC

D gene: .
V gene: TRBV28
J gene: TRBJ2-1
clone size: few
CDR3 protein: CASSYTPSSDEQFF
CDR3 DNA: TGTGCCAGCAGTTATACGCCTAGCTCGGATGAGCAGTTCTTC

D gene: .
V gene: TRBV20-1
J gene: TRBJ2-3
clone size: .
CDR3 protein: CSAGYGDTQYF
CDR3 DNA: TGCAGTGCTGGCTATGGAGATACGCAGTATTTT

D gene: .
V gene: TRBV5-6
J gene: TRBJ2-2
clone size: .
CDR3 protein: CASSRWGSNTGELFF
CDR3 DNA: TGTGCCAGCAGCCGGTGGGGGTCGAACACCGGGGAGCTGTTTTTT

D gene: TRBD1
V gene: TRBV7-9
J gene: TRBJ2-7
clone size: few
CDR3 protein: CASSVRQGLQYEQYF
CDR3 DNA: TGTGCCAGCAGCGTGCGACAGGGGCTTCAATACGAGCAGTACTTC

D gene: .
V gene: TRBV6-6
J gene: TRBJ1-1
clone size: few
CDR3 protein: CASSYSQAEAFF
CDR3 DNA: TGTGCCAGCAGTTACTCGCAGGCTGAAGCTTTCTTT

D gene: TRBD2
V gene: TRBV20-1
J gene: TRBJ2-1
clone size: .
CDR3 protein: CSARTSGRLNEQFF
CDR3 DNA: TGCAGTGCTAGGACTAGCGGGAGGCTAAATGAGCAGTTCTTC

D gene: TRBD1
V gene: TRBV10-3
J gene: TRBJ2-7
clone size: few
CDR3 protein: CAIGGQGYEQYF
CDR3 DNA: TGTGCCATCGGGGGACAGGGCTACGAGCAGTACTTC

D gene: .
V gene: TRBV24-1
J gene: TRBJ2-5
clone size: .
CDR3 protein: CATSDRNEAETQYF
CDR3 DNA: TGTGCCACCAGTGACCGGAACGAGGCAGAGACCCAGTACTTC

D gene: .
V gene: TRBV7-9
J gene: TRBJ2-1
clone size: few
CDR3 protein: CASSLGGLPYNEQFF
CDR3 DNA: TGTGCCAGCAGCTTAGGGGGCTTGCCCTACAATGAGCAGTTCTTC

D gene: .
V gene: TRBV5-1
J gene: TRBJ2-1
clone size: few
CDR3 protein: CASSFGAVADNEQFF
CDR3 DNA: TGCGCCAGCAGCTTTGGGGCCGTTGCCGACAATGAGCAGTTCTTC

D gene: TRBD1
V gene: TRBV20-1
J gene: TRBJ2-4
clone size: few
CDR3 protein: CSAMDDRGHSIQYF
CDR3 DNA: TGCAGTGCCATGGATGACAGGGGGCACAGCATTCAGTACTTC

D gene: TRBD1
V gene: TRBV18
J gene: TRBJ1-2
clone size: few
CDR3 protein: CASSLQGQGAFGYTF
CDR3 DNA: TGTGCCAGCTCACTTCAGGGACAGGGGGCATTTGGCTACACCTTC

D gene: .
V gene: TRBV6-2/TRBV6-3
J gene: TRBJ2-7
clone size: few
CDR3 protein: CASSYPTYEQYF
CDR3 DNA: TGTGCCAGCAGTTACCCCACCTACGAGCAGTACTTC

D gene: TRBD1
V gene: TRBV18
J gene: TRBJ1-1
clone size: .
CDR3 protein: CASSPELTGGTEAFF
CDR3 DNA: TGTGCCAGCTCACCAGAATTGACAGGGGGCACTGAAGCTTTCTTT

D gene: .
V gene: TRBV9
J gene: TRBJ2-1
clone size: .
CDR3 protein: CASSVRQPYNEQFF
CDR3 DNA: TGTGCCAGCAGCGTGCGACAGCCCTACAATGAGCAGTTCTTC

D gene: TRBD2
V gene: TRBV28
J gene: TRBJ2-7
clone size: .
CDR3 protein: CASSTTGTSGTLF
CDR3 DNA: TGTGCCAGCAGTACAACCGGGACTAGCGGAACTCTCTTC

D gene: .
V gene: TRBV6-2/TRBV6-3
J gene: TRBJ1-2
clone size: .
CDR3 protein: CASSSLGGTEIYGYTF
CDR3 DNA: TGTGCCAGCAGTTCCCTGGGGGGAACGGAAATCTATGGCTACACCTTC

D gene: .
V gene: TRBV7-9
J gene: TRBJ1-2
clone size: .
CDR3 protein: CASNPPNYGYTF
CDR3 DNA: TGTGCCAGCAACCCCCCTAACTATGGCTACACCTTC

D gene: .
V gene: TRBV20-1
J gene: TRBJ2-7
clone size: few
CDR3 protein: CSARDMSAYEQYF
CDR3 DNA: TGCAGTGCTAGAGATATGTCAGCCTACGAGCAGTACTTC

D gene: .
V gene: TRBV20-1
J gene: TRBJ2-7
clone size: .
CDR3 protein: CSASLGRFSYEQYF
CDR3 DNA: TGCAGTGCTAGTCTGGGACGGTTTTCCTACGAGCAGTACTTC

D gene: TRBD1
V gene: TRBV6-5
J gene: TRBJ1-1
clone size: .
CDR3 protein: CASSFSTGIKAGAFF
CDR3 DNA: TGTGCCAGCAGTTTCTCGACAGGGATTAAAGCGGGAGCTTTCTTT

D gene: .
V gene: TRBV6-5
J gene: TRBJ1-1
clone size: .
CDR3 protein: CASSYSWRTEAFF
CDR3 DNA: TGTGCCAGCAGTTACTCGTGGAGGACTGAAGCTTTCTTT

D gene: .
V gene: TRBV20-1
J gene: TRBJ2-7
clone size: .
CDR3 protein: CSAPWAGGRYEQYF
CDR3 DNA: TGCAGTGCCCCCTGGGCCGGGGGGCGTTACGAGCAGTACTTC

D gene: TRBD2
V gene: TRBV14
J gene: TRBJ2-2
clone size: .
CDR3 protein: CASSQSSGTLTGELFF
CDR3 DNA: TGTGCCAGCAGCCAGTCTAGCGGGACTCTAACCGGGGAGCTGTTTTTT

D gene: .
V gene: TRBV28
J gene: TRBJ2-7
clone size: .
CDR3 protein: CASSASPYEQYF
CDR3 DNA: TGTGCCAGCAGTGCCTCACCCTACGAGCAGTACTTC

D gene: TRBD1
V gene: TRBV27
J gene: TRBJ2-1
clone size: many
CDR3 protein: CASSPGTGTPTPYNEQFF
CDR3 DNA: TGTGCCAGCAGTCCCGGGACAGGGACTCCCACCCCCTACAATGAGCAGTTCTTC

D gene: TRBD1
V gene: TRBV12-3/TRBV12-4
J gene: TRBJ1-1
clone size: few
CDR3 protein: CASSLALGTGGFGEAFF
CDR3 DNA: TGTGCCAGCAGTTTAGCGCTAGGGACAGGGGGCTTCGGTGAAGCTTTCTTT

D gene: TRBD1
V gene: TRBV5-6
J gene: TRBJ2-5
clone size: .
CDR3 protein: CASSPDRGRAETQYF
CDR3 DNA: TGTGCCAGCAGCCCGGACAGGGGGCGGGCGGAGACCCAGTACTTC

D gene: .
V gene: TRBV29-1
J gene: TRBJ2-1
clone size: .
CDR3 protein: CSVEGLGYEQFF
CDR3 DNA: TGCAGCGTTGAAGGGTTGGGGTACGAGCAGTTCTTC

D gene: .
V gene: TRBV5-6
J gene: TRBJ2-1
clone size: .
CDR3 protein: CASSFLSGSYNEQFF
CDR3 DNA: TGTGCCAGCAGCTTCCTTAGCGGATCCTACAATGAGCAGTTCTTC

D gene: .
V gene: TRBV2
J gene: TRBJ2-1
clone size: few
CDR3 protein: CASRAGTTSGNEQFF
CDR3 DNA: TGTGCCAGCAGGGCCGGGACCACCTCCGGGAATGAGCAGTTCTTC